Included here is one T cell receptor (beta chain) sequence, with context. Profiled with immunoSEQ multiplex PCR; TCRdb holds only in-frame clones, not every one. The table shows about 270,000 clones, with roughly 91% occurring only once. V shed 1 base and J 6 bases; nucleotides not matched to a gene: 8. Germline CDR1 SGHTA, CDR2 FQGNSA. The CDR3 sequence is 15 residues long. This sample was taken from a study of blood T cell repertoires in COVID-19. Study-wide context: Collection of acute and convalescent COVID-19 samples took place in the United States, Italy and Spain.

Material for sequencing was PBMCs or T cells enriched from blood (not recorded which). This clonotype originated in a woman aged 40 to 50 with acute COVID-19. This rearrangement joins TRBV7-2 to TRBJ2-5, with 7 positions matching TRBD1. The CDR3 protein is CASSLGYRGGQTQYF. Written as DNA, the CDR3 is TGTGCCAGCAGCTTAGGGTACAGGGGCGGGCAGACCCAGTACTTC.